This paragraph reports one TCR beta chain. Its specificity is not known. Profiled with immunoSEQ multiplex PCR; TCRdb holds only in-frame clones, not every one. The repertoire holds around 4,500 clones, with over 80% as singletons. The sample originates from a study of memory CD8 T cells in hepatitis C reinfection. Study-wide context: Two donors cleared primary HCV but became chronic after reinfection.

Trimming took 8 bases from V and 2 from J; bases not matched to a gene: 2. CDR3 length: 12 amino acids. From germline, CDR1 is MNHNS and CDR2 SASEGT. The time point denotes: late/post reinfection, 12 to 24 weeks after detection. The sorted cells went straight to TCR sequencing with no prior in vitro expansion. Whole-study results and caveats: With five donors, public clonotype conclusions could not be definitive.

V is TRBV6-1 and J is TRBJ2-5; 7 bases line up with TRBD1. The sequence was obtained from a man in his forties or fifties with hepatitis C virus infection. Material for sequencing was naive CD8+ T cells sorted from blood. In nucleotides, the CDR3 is TGTGCCAGCCCGGACAGGCAAGAGACCCAGTACTTC. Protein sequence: CASPDRQETQYF.